These T cell receptor beta chains were read from a single sample in a study of T-cell memory formation after mild COVID-19. Using its own MiXCR run on the 5' RACE reads, TCRdb lists one record per CDR3 protein. The profile shows 300,000 to 400,000 distinct CDR3 sequences, 15% to 20% of them singletons. Material for sequencing was PBMCs or a T cell subset sorted from them (not recorded which). These TCRs come from a man younger than 35 who had mild COVID-19 (a few samples of this study predate the infection). Cell type and time point are not known. Both conserved end residues are part of each CDR3. The D gene is left open where the match is weak. Not all rows give a size; the values are once, few, many and, for expanded clones, a class.

d_call: TRBD1
v_call: TRBV7-6
clone_size: .
j_call: TRBJ2-7
cdr3_nt: TGTGCCAGCAGCCGGACAGGGACCTACGAGCAGTACTTC
cdr3_aa: CASSRTGTYEQYF

d_call: .
v_call: TRBV5-1
clone_size: .
j_call: TRBJ1-6
cdr3_nt: TGCGCCAGCAGCTTGGCTCGGGCGGATTCACCCCTCCACTTT
cdr3_aa: CASSLARADSPLHF

d_call: TRBD1
v_call: TRBV7-9
clone_size: .
j_call: TRBJ2-3
cdr3_nt: TGTGCCAGCAGCTTAGGACAGGGAGTAGATACGCAGTATTTT
cdr3_aa: CASSLGQGVDTQYF

d_call: .
v_call: TRBV6-5
clone_size: few
j_call: TRBJ2-3
cdr3_nt: TGTGCCAGCAGTTACGAAAGGGGGAATACGCAGTATTTT
cdr3_aa: CASSYERGNTQYF

d_call: .
v_call: TRBV28
clone_size: .
j_call: TRBJ1-2
cdr3_nt: TGTGCCAGCAGTTCCGTTCGACGGACGTTCTATGGCTACACCTTC
cdr3_aa: CASSSVRRTFYGYTF

d_call: .
v_call: TRBV10-2
clone_size: many
j_call: TRBJ1-5
cdr3_nt: TGCGCCAGCAGTGCCAGCCCCAATCAGCCCCAGCATTTT
cdr3_aa: CASSASPNQPQHF

d_call: TRBD1
v_call: TRBV12-3/TRBV12-4
clone_size: once
j_call: TRBJ1-5
cdr3_nt: TGTGCCAGCAGTTCCACAGGGGGCCCTTATAGCAATCAGCCCCAGCATTTT
cdr3_aa: CASSSTGGPYSNQPQHF

d_call: .
v_call: TRBV7-9
clone_size: .
j_call: TRBJ2-2
cdr3_nt: TGTGCCAGCAGCCGACGGGACATTCTCACCGGGGAGCTGTTTTTT
cdr3_aa: CASSRRDILTGELFF

d_call: .
v_call: TRBV6-5
clone_size: few
j_call: TRBJ2-3
cdr3_nt: TGTGCCAGTTCCACAGGGTCGAGCACAGATACGCAGTATTTT
cdr3_aa: CASSTGSSTDTQYF

d_call: .
v_call: TRBV12-3/TRBV12-4
clone_size: few
j_call: TRBJ2-3
cdr3_nt: TGTGCCAGCAGTTTCGGGGGGCAGACAGATACGCAGTATTTT
cdr3_aa: CASSFGGQTDTQYF

d_call: TRBD1
v_call: TRBV6-6
clone_size: .
j_call: TRBJ2-5
cdr3_nt: TGTGCCAGCAGATACCCCGGGACAGGGGAACAGACCCAGTACTTC
cdr3_aa: CASRYPGTGEQTQYF

d_call: .
v_call: TRBV28
clone_size: .
j_call: TRBJ2-4
cdr3_nt: TGTGCCAGCGTAGGGGTTGGACGGGACATTCAGTACTTC
cdr3_aa: CASVGVGRDIQYF

d_call: TRBD1
v_call: TRBV6-5
clone_size: few
j_call: TRBJ2-5
cdr3_nt: TGTGCCAGCAGTTACTCGGGGAAGTTACAGGGGTGGCGTTCCGGAGAGACCCAGTACTTC
cdr3_aa: CASSYSGKLQGWRSGETQYF

d_call: .
v_call: TRBV2
clone_size: few
j_call: TRBJ2-5
cdr3_nt: TGTGCCAGCAGTGAAGGGGAATGGTACCAAGAGACCCAGTACTTC
cdr3_aa: CASSEGEWYQETQYF

d_call: .
v_call: TRBV19
clone_size: few
j_call: TRBJ1-2
cdr3_nt: TGTGCCAGTAGGGAGAGTCCCTCAGGGGCCCGATATGGCTACACCTTC
cdr3_aa: CASRESPSGARYGYTF

d_call: .
v_call: TRBV7-9
clone_size: few
j_call: TRBJ2-5
cdr3_nt: TGTGCCAGCAGCTTAGCCATGAGGCAGCAAGAGACCCAGTACTTC
cdr3_aa: CASSLAMRQQETQYF

d_call: TRBD1
v_call: TRBV29-1
clone_size: .
j_call: TRBJ2-3
cdr3_nt: TGCAGCGTGGGACAGGCCCTCACAGATACGCAGTATTTT
cdr3_aa: CSVGQALTDTQYF

d_call: .
v_call: TRBV10-3
clone_size: .
j_call: TRBJ2-3
cdr3_nt: TGTGCCATCAGGGCAGGAGAGCCTACGCAGTATTTT
cdr3_aa: CAIRAGEPTQYF

d_call: .
v_call: TRBV4-1
clone_size: .
j_call: TRBJ2-7
cdr3_nt: TGCGCCAGCAGCCAAGAAGTGTCAGGACGTAGAGAGCAGTACTTC
cdr3_aa: CASSQEVSGRREQYF

d_call: .
v_call: TRBV5-1
clone_size: few
j_call: TRBJ1-1
cdr3_nt: TGCGCCAGCAGCGATGACAGTATCACTGAAGCTTTCTTT
cdr3_aa: CASSDDSITEAFF

d_call: .
v_call: TRBV4-1
clone_size: .
j_call: TRBJ2-3
cdr3_nt: TGCGCCAGCAGCCCGTCGACGGGGCGTTCAGATACGCAGTATTTT
cdr3_aa: CASSPSTGRSDTQYF

d_call: .
v_call: TRBV7-9
clone_size: .
j_call: TRBJ1-2
cdr3_nt: TGTGCCAGCAGCTTATCGAGAGGGGGCTACACCTTC
cdr3_aa: CASSLSRGGYTF

d_call: .
v_call: TRBV12-3/TRBV12-4
clone_size: few
j_call: TRBJ1-1
cdr3_nt: TGTGCCAGCAGCTTCAGCGAAAGGGGTTTTGCTTTCTTT
cdr3_aa: CASSFSERGFAFF

d_call: TRBD1
v_call: TRBV14
clone_size: few
j_call: TRBJ2-5
cdr3_nt: TGTGCCAGCAGCCTACAGGGGCTGGAGACCCAGTACTTC
cdr3_aa: CASSLQGLETQYF

d_call: .
v_call: TRBV6-5
clone_size: .
j_call: TRBJ1-1
cdr3_nt: TGTGCCAGCAGTTACTCGCGGAACTCGAACACTGAAGCTTTCTTT
cdr3_aa: CASSYSRNSNTEAFF

d_call: .
v_call: TRBV6-5
clone_size: few
j_call: TRBJ2-5
cdr3_nt: TGTGCCAGCAGTGGCACGCTGGGACTGATCTACCAAGAGACCCAGTACTTC
cdr3_aa: CASSGTLGLIYQETQYF

d_call: TRBD2
v_call: TRBV9
clone_size: few
j_call: TRBJ2-3
cdr3_nt: TGTGCCAGCAGCCCAACCCTACTAGCGGGCGACAGAGATACGCAGTATTTT
cdr3_aa: CASSPTLLAGDRDTQYF

d_call: .
v_call: TRBV12-3/TRBV12-4
clone_size: .
j_call: TRBJ2-7
cdr3_nt: TGTGCCAGCAGTTCCCTCGGAAGGGCGAACGAGCAGTACTTC
cdr3_aa: CASSSLGRANEQYF

d_call: .
v_call: TRBV5-1
clone_size: .
j_call: TRBJ1-2
cdr3_nt: TGCGCCAGCAGCGAACAGGACCCTCTCTATGGCTACACCTTC
cdr3_aa: CASSEQDPLYGYTF

d_call: TRBD1
v_call: TRBV5-5
clone_size: .
j_call: TRBJ2-1
cdr3_nt: TGTGCCAGCAGCCACGACAGGGGGCGCATACTCTTC
cdr3_aa: CASSHDRGRILF

d_call: TRBD1
v_call: TRBV20-1
clone_size: few
j_call: TRBJ2-1
cdr3_nt: TGCAGTGCTGAAGGGGGCTGGGGCAATGAGCAGTTCTTC
cdr3_aa: CSAEGGWGNEQFF

d_call: TRBD1
v_call: TRBV20-1
clone_size: few
j_call: TRBJ2-7
cdr3_nt: TGCAGTGCACTTTACAGGGGTAAGGACTACGAGCAGTACTTC
cdr3_aa: CSALYRGKDYEQYF

d_call: .
v_call: TRBV7-2
clone_size: .
j_call: TRBJ1-1
cdr3_nt: TGTGCCAGCAGCTTAGAATGGGGTCCTGAAGCTTTCTTT
cdr3_aa: CASSLEWGPEAFF